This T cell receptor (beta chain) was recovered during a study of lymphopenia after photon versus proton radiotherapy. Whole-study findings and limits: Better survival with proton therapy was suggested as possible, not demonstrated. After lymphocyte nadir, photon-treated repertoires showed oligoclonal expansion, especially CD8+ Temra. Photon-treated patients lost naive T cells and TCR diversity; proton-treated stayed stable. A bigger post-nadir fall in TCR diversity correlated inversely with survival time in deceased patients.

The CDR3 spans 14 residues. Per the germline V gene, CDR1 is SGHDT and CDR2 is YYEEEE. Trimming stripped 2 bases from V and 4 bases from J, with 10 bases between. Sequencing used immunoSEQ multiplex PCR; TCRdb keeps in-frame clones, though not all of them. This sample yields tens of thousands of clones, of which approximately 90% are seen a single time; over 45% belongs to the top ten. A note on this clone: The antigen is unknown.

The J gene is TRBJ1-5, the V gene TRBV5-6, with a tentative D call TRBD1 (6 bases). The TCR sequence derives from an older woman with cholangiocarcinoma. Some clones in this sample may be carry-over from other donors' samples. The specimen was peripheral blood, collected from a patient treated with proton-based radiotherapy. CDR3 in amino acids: CASSLQGINQPQHF. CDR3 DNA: TGTGCCAGCAGCTTACAGGGAATTAATCAGCCCCAGCATTTT. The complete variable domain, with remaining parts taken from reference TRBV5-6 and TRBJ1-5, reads DAGVTQSPTHLIKTRGQQVTLRCSPKSGHDTVSWYQQALGQGPQFIFQYYEEEERQRGNFPDRFSGHQFPNYSSELNVNALLLGDSALYLCASSLQGINQPQHFGDGTRLSIL.